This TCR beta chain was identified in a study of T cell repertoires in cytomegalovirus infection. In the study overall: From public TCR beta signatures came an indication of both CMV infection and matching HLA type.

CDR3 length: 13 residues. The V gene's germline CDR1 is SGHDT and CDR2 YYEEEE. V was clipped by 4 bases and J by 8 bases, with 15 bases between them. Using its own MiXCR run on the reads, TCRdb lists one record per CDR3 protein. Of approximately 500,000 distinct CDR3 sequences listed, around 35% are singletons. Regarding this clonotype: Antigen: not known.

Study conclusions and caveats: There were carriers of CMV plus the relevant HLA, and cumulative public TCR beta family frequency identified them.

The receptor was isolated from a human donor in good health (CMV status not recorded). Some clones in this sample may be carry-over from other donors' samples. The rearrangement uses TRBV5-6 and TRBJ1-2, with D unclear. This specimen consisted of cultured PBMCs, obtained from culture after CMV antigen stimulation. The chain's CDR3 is CASSPTPSWGYTF. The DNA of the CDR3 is TGTGCCAGCAGCCCTACACCGAGCTGGGGCTACACCTTC.